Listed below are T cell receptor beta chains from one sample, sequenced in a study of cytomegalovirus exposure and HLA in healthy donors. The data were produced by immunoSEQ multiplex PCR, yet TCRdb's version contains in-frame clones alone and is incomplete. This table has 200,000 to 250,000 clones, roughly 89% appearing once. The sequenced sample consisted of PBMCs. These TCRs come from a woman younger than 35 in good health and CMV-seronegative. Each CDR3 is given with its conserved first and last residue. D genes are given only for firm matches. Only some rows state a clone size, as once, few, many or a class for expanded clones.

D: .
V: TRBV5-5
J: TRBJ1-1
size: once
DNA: TGTGCCAGCAGCTTGGCGGGGATCTCGAACACTGAAGCTTTCTTT
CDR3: CASSLAGISNTEAFF

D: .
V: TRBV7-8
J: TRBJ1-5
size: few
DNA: TGTGCCAGCAGCCCGATAATTGAAGCCGGTCAGCCCCAGCATTTT
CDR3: CASSPIIEAGQPQHF

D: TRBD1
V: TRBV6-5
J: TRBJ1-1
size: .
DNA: TGTGCCAGCATCGGGACAGGGGTTATGAACACTGAAGCTTTCTTT
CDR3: CASIGTGVMNTEAFF

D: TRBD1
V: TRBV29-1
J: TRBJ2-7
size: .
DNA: TGCAGCGTAGGACAGGGTATTTCCTACGAGCAGTACTTC
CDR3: CSVGQGISYEQYF

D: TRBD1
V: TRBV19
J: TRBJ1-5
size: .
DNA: TGTGCCAGTAGCCCCGGGACAGGGGGCCAACAGCCCCAGCATTTT
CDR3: CASSPGTGGQQPQHF

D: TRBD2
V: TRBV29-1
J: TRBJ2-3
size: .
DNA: TGCAGCGTTGACAGGCGGGGGGGGAGCTCGGATACGCAGTATTTT
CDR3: CSVDRRGGSSDTQYF

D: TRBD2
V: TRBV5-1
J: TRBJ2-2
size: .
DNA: TGCGCCAGCAGTTGGACTAGCGGGGGGAATACGAACACCGGGGAGCTGTTTTTT
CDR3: CASSWTSGGNTNTGELFF

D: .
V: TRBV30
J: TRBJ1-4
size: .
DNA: TGTGCCTGGGGGGGACACGGCTCTGAAAAACTGTTTTTT
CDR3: CAWGGHGSEKLFF

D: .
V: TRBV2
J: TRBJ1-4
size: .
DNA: TGTGCCGGCAAGGGAGGGACTAATGAAAAACTGTTTTTT
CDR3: CAGKGGTNEKLFF

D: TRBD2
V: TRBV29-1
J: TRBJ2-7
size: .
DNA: TGCAGCGTTCTGGTAGCGGGAGTGTACGAGCAGTACTTC
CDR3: CSVLVAGVYEQYF

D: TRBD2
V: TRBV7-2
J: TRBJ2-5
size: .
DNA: TGTGCCAGCAGCTTAGCCCCTAGCGGGGGGGGAGAGACCCAGTACTTC
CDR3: CASSLAPSGGGETQYF

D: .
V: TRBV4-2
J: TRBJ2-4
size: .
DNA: TGTGCCAGCAGCCAAGGGACTGACCTTCTAGCCAAAAACATTCAGTACTTC
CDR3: CASSQGTDLLAKNIQYF

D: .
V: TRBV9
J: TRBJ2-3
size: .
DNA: TGTGCCAGCAGCGTATCGGCGGGATCAATGGATACGCAGTATTTT
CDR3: CASSVSAGSMDTQYF

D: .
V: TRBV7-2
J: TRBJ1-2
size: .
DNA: TGTGCCAGCAGCCCTACTAACTATGGCTACACCTTC
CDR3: CASSPTNYGYTF

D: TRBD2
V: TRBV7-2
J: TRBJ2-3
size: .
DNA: TGTGCCAGCAGCAGACTAGCGGGAGAGTTGGATACGCAGTATTTT
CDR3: CASSRLAGELDTQYF

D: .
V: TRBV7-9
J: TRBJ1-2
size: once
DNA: TGTGCCAGCACCGACGCGGCACCCATCTCTAACTATGGCTACACCTTC
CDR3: CASTDAAPISNYGYTF

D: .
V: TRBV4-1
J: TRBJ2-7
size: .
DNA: TGCGCCAGCAGCCGTCGTCAGGGGATGTCCTACGAGCAGTACTTC
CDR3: CASSRRQGMSYEQYF

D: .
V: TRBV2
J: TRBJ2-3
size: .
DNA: TGTGCCAGCAGCTACCTAGCGCACAGCACAGATACGCAGTATTTT
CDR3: CASSYLAHSTDTQYF

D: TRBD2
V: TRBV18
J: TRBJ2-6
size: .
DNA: TGTGCCAGCTCACGTACACCCCCTCAGGGAGGGTTAAGCTCTGGGGCCAACGTCCTGACTTTC
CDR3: CASSRTPPQGGLSSGANVLTF

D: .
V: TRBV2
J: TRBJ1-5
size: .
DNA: TGTGCCAGCAGTGAAGCAACGGGGGGGAATCAGCCCCAGCATTTT
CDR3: CASSEATGGNQPQHF

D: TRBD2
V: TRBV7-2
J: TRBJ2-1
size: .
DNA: TGTGCCAGCAGCTTTTTGTCAGCGGGAGGCCCTTCCTACAATGAGCAGTTCTTC
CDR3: CASSFLSAGGPSYNEQFF

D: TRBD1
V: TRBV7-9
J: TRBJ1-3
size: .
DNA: TGTGCCAGCAGCTCGCAGGGGGCATCTGGAAACACCATATATTTT
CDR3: CASSSQGASGNTIYF

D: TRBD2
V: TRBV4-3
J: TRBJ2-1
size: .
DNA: TGCGCCAGTAGCGGGGTCGGGAAGAGAGGGAATGAGCAGTTCTTC
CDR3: CASSGVGKRGNEQFF

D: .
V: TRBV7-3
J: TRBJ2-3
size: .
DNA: TGTGCCAGCAGCTTATACGCAGGGCGCACAGATACGCAGTATTTT
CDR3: CASSLYAGRTDTQYF

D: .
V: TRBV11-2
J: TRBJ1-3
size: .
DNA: TGTGCCAGCAGCAAACAGCTCTCTGGAAACACCATATATTTT
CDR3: CASSKQLSGNTIYF

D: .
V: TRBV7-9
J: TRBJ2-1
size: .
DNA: TGTGCCAGCAGCTCCCCACGGGGACTGTACAATGAGCAGTTCTTC
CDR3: CASSSPRGLYNEQFF

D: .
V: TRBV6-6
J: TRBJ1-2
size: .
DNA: TGTGCCAGCAGTGGGGGCGGGGGCGGCTATGGCTACACCTTC
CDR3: CASSGGGGGYGYTF

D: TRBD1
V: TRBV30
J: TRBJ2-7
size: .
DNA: TGTGCCTGGACGGGACAGAACCACGAGCAGTACTTC
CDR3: CAWTGQNHEQYF

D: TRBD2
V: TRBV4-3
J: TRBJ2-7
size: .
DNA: TGCGCCAGCAGCCAAGTGACGGGGGGGTACGAGCAGTACTTC
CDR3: CASSQVTGGYEQYF

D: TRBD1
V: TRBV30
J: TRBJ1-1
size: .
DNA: TGTGCATCGGACAGGGGATTGACTGAAGCTTTCTTT
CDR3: CASDRGLTEAFF

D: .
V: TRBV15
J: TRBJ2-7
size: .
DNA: TGTGCCACCAGCTGGCAAGGGGGGGCTTACGAGCAGTACTTC
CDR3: CATSWQGGAYEQYF

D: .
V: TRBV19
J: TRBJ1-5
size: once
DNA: TGTGCCAGTAGTGCCAGTCCGGGGGTCGGTAGAAGGTTAGATCAGCCCCAGCATTTT
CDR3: CASSASPGVGRRLDQPQHF

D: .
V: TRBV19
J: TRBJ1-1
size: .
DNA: TGTGCCAGTAGTATCACCTTAGTTGGCGGGGTGAACACTGAAGCTTTCTTT
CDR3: CASSITLVGGVNTEAFF

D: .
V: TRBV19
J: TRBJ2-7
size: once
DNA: TGTGCCAGTAGCCCGTGGGGGGGCGCGGGCTACGAGCAGTACTTC
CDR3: CASSPWGGAGYEQYF

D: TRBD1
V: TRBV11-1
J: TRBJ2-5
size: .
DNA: TGTGCCAGCAGGACAGGGATCCAAGAGACCCAGTACTTC
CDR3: CASRTGIQETQYF

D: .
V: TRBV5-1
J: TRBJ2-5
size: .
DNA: TGCGCCAGCAGCTTGGCCATACAGCCGAGTCTCGCTCAAGAGACCCAGTACTTC
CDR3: CASSLAIQPSLAQETQYF

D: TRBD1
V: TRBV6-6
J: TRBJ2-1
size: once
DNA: TGTGCCAGCAGCCCGGGTTCTGGGACAGAATCAGATGAGCAGTTCTTC
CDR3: CASSPGSGTESDEQFF

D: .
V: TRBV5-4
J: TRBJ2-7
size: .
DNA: TGTGCCAGCAGCTTGGGCAGGGGCATTAGCTACGAGCAGTACTTC
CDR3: CASSLGRGISYEQYF